The T cell receptor (beta chain) described here comes from a study of blood T cells in healthy people across ages. General study points: Changes seen in expanded clonotypes were possibly confounded by donor CMV status left unknown. Diversity was higher, and naive CD4+ cells more numerous, in long-lived donors than in aged donors.

PCR was performed a second time for roughly 7 to 11 cycles using a sample-barcoded 5' primer and a J-beta primer mix. TCRdb used MiXCR to reprocess the 5' RACE reads, holding one entry per CDR3 protein. The sample includes fewer than 950,000 distinct CDR3 sequences, roughly 35% of them seen just once. Notes on this clonotype: Its target is unknown.

Those donating, healthy Caucasian individuals from Russia, were aged roughly 6 to 95. No fewer than 6.5 million PBMCs went into each sample. Sequencing was carried out using blood. The sequence was obtained from a man aged 18 to 29 in good health.

The CDR3 here is CASSPQTRTGELFF. CDR3 bases: TGTGCCAGCAGCCCACAGACTAGGACCGGGGAGCTGTTTTTT. This rearrangement joins TRBV11-2 to TRBJ2-2; D may be TRBD2 (6 bases). The CDR3 runs 14 residues. Trimming removed 5 bases at V and 5 bases at J, with 12 bases between. Germline values: CDR1 SGHAT, CDR2 FQNNGV.